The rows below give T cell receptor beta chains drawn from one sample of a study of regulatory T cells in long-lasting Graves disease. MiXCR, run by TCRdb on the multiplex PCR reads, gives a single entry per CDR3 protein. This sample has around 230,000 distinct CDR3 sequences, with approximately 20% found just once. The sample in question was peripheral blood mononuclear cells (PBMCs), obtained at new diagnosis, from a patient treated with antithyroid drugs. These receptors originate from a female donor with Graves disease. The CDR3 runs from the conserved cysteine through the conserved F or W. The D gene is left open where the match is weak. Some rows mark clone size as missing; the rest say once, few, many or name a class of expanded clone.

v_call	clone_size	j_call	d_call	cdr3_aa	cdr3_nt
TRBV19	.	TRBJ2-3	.	CASSISPMSTDTQYF	TGTGCCAGTAGTATTTCCCCGATGAGCACAGATACGCAGTATTTT
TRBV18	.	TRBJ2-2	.	CASSTGETNTGELFF	TGTGCCAGCTCAACAGGAGAGACGAACACCGGGGAGCTGTTTTTT
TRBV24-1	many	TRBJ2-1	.	CATSFWTNEQFF	TGTGCCACCAGTTTCTGGACCAATGAGCAGTTCTTC
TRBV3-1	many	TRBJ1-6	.	CASSQDERNSPLHF	TGTGCCAGCAGCCAAGATGAGAGGAACTCACCCCTCCACTTT
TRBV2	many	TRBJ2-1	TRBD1	CAVRDRTSYNEQFF	TGTGCCGTACGGGACAGGACCTCCTACAATGAGCAGTTCTTC
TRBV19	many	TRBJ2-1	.	CARRVLAKFF	TGTGCCAGACGCGTGCTAGCGAAGTTCTTC
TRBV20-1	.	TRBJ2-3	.	CSAAGGVADTQYF	TGCAGTGCTGCCGGCGGGGTCGCGGATACGCAGTATTTT
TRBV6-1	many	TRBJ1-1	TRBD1	CASRETGGNTEAFF	TGTGCCAGCAGAGAGACAGGGGGAAACACTGAAGCTTTCTTT
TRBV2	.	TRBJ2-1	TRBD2	CASSVGLAGDSVQFF	TGTGCCAGCAGCGTGGGACTAGCGGGAGACTCCGTGCAGTTCTTC
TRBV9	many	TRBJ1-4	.	CASSVLQGVGEKLFF	TGTGCCAGCAGCGTACTCCAGGGAGTCGGAGAAAAACTGTTTTTT
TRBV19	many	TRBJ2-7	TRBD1	CASSTRTGGGYEQYF	TGTGCCAGTAGTACTCGGACAGGGGGAGGATACGAGCAGTACTTC
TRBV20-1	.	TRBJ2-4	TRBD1	CSGRTGGKNIQYF	TGCAGTGGCAGGACAGGGGGCAAAAACATTCAGTACTTC
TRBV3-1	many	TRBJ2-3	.	CASSTPGLGDTQYF	TGTGCCAGCAGCACCCCGGGACTTGGAGATACGCAGTATTTT
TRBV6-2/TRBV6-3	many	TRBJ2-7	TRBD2	CASRRGLAASYEQYF	TGTGCCAGCAGGAGAGGACTAGCGGCTTCCTACGAGCAGTACTTC
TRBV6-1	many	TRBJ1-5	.	CASSATVKNQPQHF	TGTGCCAGCAGTGCGACGGTGAAAAATCAGCCCCAGCATTTT
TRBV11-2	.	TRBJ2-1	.	CASSLATGPPNNEQFF	TGTGCCAGCAGCCTAGCGACGGGACCTCCTAACAATGAGCAGTTCTTC
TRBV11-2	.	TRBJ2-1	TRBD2	CASSHPLFPTSGKGGNEQFF	TGTGCCAGCAGCCATCCCCTCTTCCCCACTAGCGGTAAAGGTGGAAATGAGCAGTTCTTC
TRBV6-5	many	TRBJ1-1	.	CASSYNGALNTEAFF	TGTGCCAGCAGTTACAACGGGGCCCTGAACACTGAAGCTTTCTTT
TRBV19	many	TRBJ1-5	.	CASRKTGGRPGNQPQHF	TGTGCCAGTAGGAAAACCGGGGGCCGTCCGGGCAATCAGCCCCAGCATTTT
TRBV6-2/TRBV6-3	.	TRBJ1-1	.	CASSATVMNTEAFF	TGTGCCAGCAGTGCGACAGTCATGAACACTGAAGCTTTCTTT
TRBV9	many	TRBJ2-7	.	CASSVASGLNYEQYF	TGTGCCAGCAGCGTAGCCAGCGGACTAAATTACGAGCAGTACTTC
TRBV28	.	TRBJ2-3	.	CAISSTGTDTQYF	TGTGCCATTTCTAGCACTGGCACAGATACGCAGTATTTT
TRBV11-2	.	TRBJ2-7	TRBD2	CASSSPTSGRYEQYF	TGTGCCAGCAGCTCCCCGACTAGCGGGAGGTACGAGCAGTACTTC
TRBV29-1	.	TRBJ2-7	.	CSVKVLTYEQYF	TGCAGCGTTAAGGTTCTAACCTACGAGCAGTACTTC
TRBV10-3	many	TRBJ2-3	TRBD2	CAISETRRSGRARTDTQYF	TGTGCCATCAGTGAGACGAGGCGGAGCGGGAGGGCCAGGACAGATACGCAGTATTTT
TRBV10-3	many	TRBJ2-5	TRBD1	CAISEPSTGPYQETQYF	TGTGCCATCAGTGAGCCCTCGACAGGGCCGTACCAAGAGACCCAGTACTTC
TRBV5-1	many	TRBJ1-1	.	CASSLSARSRAFF	TGCGCCAGCAGCTTGTCGGCCCGATCCAGGGCTTTCTTT
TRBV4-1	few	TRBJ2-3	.	CASSQARVNTDTQYF	TGCGCCAGCAGCCAAGCCAGGGTCAACACAGATACGCAGTATTTT
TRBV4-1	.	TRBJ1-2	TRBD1	CASSHGTGLGYTF	TGCGCCAGCAGCCATGGGACAGGGCTTGGCTACACCTTC
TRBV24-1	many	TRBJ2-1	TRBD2	CATSDGTSRHNEQFF	TGTGCCACCAGTGACGGGACTAGTCGTCACAATGAGCAGTTCTTC
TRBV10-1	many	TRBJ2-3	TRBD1	CASSDPGTGSTDTQYF	TGCGCCAGCAGTGACCCAGGGACAGGCAGCACAGATACGCAGTATTTT
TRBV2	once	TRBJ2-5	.	CAIRDAETQYF	TGTGCCATAAGGGATGCCGAGACCCAGTACTTC
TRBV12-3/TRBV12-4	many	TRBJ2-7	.	CASSLRGRPPHEQYF	TGTGCCAGCAGTTTGCGAGGGCGGCCCCCCCACGAGCAGTACTTC
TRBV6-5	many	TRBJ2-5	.	CASSYSRVLETQYF	TGTGCCAGCAGTTACTCGAGGGTCTTAGAGACCCAGTACTTC
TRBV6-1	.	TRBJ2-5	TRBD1	CASSARQGVGETQYF	TGTGCCAGCAGTGCCCGACAGGGGGTAGGAGAGACCCAGTACTTC